The 18 T cell receptor beta chains given below trace back to one sample, sequenced in a study. One entry per CDR3 protein results from TCRdb running MiXCR on the reads. The sample holds over a thousand distinct CDR3 sequences, 15% to 25% seen once. The source material was CD8+ T cells (not recorded whether cultured). The receptors originated from a female donor.

In regard to this clonotype: Since a much larger clone is just one base distant, this may be a read error. The CDR3 does not close with the conserved phenylalanine or tryptophan, likely indicating a read error. Written as DNA, the CDR3 is TGCGCCAGCAGCTTGGATGTTAGCGGGAGCTCCTACAATGAGCAGTTCCTC. This codes for CASSLDVSGSSYNEQFL. The rearrangement joins TRBV5-1 to TRBJ2-1; 9 bases match TRBD2. With 0 bases clipped from V and 0 bases from J, the junction kept 4 bases outside the gene matches. Germline assignment: CDR1 SGHRS and CDR2 YFSETQ. The CDR3 sequence is 17 residues long.

This clonotype is classed as medium-sized. The chain links TRBV7-9 to TRBJ2-1; a possible D gene is TRBD2 (6 bases). The germline gives CDR1 SEHNR, CDR2 FQNEAQ (reference sequence). This CDR3 is built from 17 residues. V was clipped by 3 bases and J by 7 bases, with 22 bases between them. The CDR3 sequence: CASSFDGGEMGRNEQFF. DNA of the CDR3: TGTGCCAGCAGCTTCGATGGAGGGGAGATGGGGAGGAATGAGCAGTTCTTC.

The chain joins TRBV6-5 to TRBJ1-1; no firm D call. V gave up 0 bases and J gave up 0 bases, with 5 bases separating them. Germline V gene data show CDR1 as MNHEY and CDR2 as SVGAGI. The CDR3 consists of 14 residues. CDR3 in DNA: TGTGCCAGCAGTTACTCGGCAGTGAACACTGAAGCTTTCTTT. Residues: CASSYSAVNTEAFF.

In its sample, this clonotype is medium-sized (0.01 to 0.1%). The CDR3 here is CASSFTVGGANVLTF. The CDR3 region has the DNA TGTGCCAGCAGTTTCACCGTTGGGGGGGCCAACGTCCTGACTTTC. The chain recombines TRBV7-3 with TRBJ2-6; D unresolved. The germline V gene encodes CDR1 SGHTA and CDR2 FQGTGA. There are 15 residues in the CDR3. Trimming removed 6 bases at V and 4 bases at J, with 13 bases between.

As concerns this clonotype: This may come from a read error, since a much larger clone is one base off. V and J are TRBV28 and TRBJ2-5; 7 bases align to TRBD1. V shed 5 bases and J 9 bases; nucleotides not matched to a gene: 15. The length of the CDR3 is 15 residues. Germline V gene lookup returns CDR1 MDHEN and CDR2 SYDVKM. CDR3 amino acids: CASSTRDSLLEAQYF. The CDR3 DNA is TGTGCCAGCAGTACCCGGGACAGCCTGCTTGAGGCCCAGTACTTC.

In this sample, this clonotype turned up a few times. A single base separates this from a much larger clone, so it may be a read error. V usage is TRBV5-5 and J usage is TRBJ2-5; 8 nucleotides line up with TRBD1. The CDR3 extends over 15 amino acids. The V segment lost 2 bases and the J segment 1 base; nucleotides outside the gene matches: 4. Germline V gene lookup returns CDR1 SGHKS and CDR2 YYEKEE (reference sequence). The CDR3 coding sequence is TGTGCCAGCAGCTTTTACGGGACAGGCCAAGAGACCCAGTACTTC. Translated: CASSFYGTGQETQYF.

This clonotype appeared a few times. A much larger clone is a single base away; this may be a read error. This sequence joins TRBV27 and TRBJ2-5, with 8 bases lining up with TRBD1. Trimming removed 5 bases from V and 5 bases from J; junction bases left unmatched: 7. Germline loops: CDR1 MNHEY, CDR2 SMNVEV (reference sequence). The CDR3 has 14 residues. CDR3 region: CASSPAGQGETQYF. For the CDR3, the DNA is TGTGCCAGCAGTCCCGCCGGACAGGGCGAGACCCAGTACTTC.

As for this clonotype: Given a much more abundant clone one base away, this may be a read error. The chain has TRBV7-8 and TRBJ2-7; 11 nucleotides align to TRBD1. Trimming at V came to 8 bases and at J to 3 bases, leaving 6 bases not matched to a gene. The CDR3 sequence is 14 residues long. CDR1 and CDR2 from the germline V gene are SGHVS and FQNEAQ. CDR3 sequence (DNA): TGTGCCAGCGGCCACGGGACAGGGGGCTACGAGCAGTACTTC. Encoded protein: CASGHGTGGYEQYF.

By sample share, this clonotype is medium-sized. The chain couples TRBV5-1 to TRBJ2-7, with TRBD1 matching 7 bases. Germline V gene data show CDR1 as SGHRS and CDR2 as YFSETQ. CDR3 size: 15 residues. Trimming took 0 bases from V and 3 from J; bases not matched to a gene: 6. DNA for the CDR3: TGCGCCAGCAGCTTGGCCGGGACAGATATCTACGAGCAGTACTTC. It is translated as CASSLAGTDIYEQYF.

This clonotype was observed a few times. V and J are TRBV5-8 and TRBJ1-1; 9 nucleotides agree with TRBD1. The germline V gene has CDR1 SGHTS and CDR2 YDEGEE. The CDR3 length is 15 residues. V lost 7 bases, J lost 3 bases, and 10 bases stayed unmatched. The chain's CDR3 is CASGLQGARDTEAFF. CDR3 bases: TGTGCCAGCGGGTTACAGGGGGCTAGAGACACTGAAGCTTTCTTT.

In this sample, this clonotype turned up a few times. A much larger clone is a single base away; this may be a read error. This chain connects TRBV2 to TRBJ2-3, with 8 bases that match TRBD1. V shed 5 bases, J shed 5 bases, and the junction held 6 bases outside the gene matches. CDR1 and CDR2 (germline): SNHLY, FYNNEI. The CDR3 has 14 amino acids. CDR3 nucleotides: TGTGCCAGCAGTCGGACAGGGCGCAGAGATACGCAGTATTTT. Translated: CASSRTGRRDTQYF. Full variable domain (rest looked up from reference TRBV2 and TRBJ2-3): EPEVTQTPSHQVTQMGQEVILRCVPISNHLYFYWYRQILGQKVEFLVSFYNNEISEKSEIFDDQFSVERPDGSNFTLKIRSTKLEDSAMYFCASSRTGRRDTQYFGPGTRLTVL.

The rearrangement uses TRBV6-1 and TRBJ1-4, with D perhaps TRBD1 (5 bases). With 1 base removed from V and 12 bases from J, the gap between germline ends came to 18 bases. This CDR3 comprises 15 residues. Germline CDR1 is MNHNS and CDR2 is SASEGT. The CDR3 reads CASSEVARATGELFF. The CDR3 DNA is TGTGCCAGCAGTGAAGTGGCCAGGGCTACGGGGGAACTGTTTTTT.

This clonotype is medium-sized (0.01 to 0.1%) in the sample. The chain couples TRBV20-1 to TRBJ2-1; D not resolved. The V end was cut by 3 bases, the J end by 0 bases, with 12 bases between. CDR3 length equals 15 residues. Germline V gene sequence: CDR1 DFQATT, CDR2 SNEGSKA (reference sequence). The CDR3 region is CSASFESRSYNEQFF. DNA of the CDR3: TGCAGTGCTAGTTTCGAGTCCCGCTCCTACAATGAGCAGTTCTTC.

As for this clonotype: This could be a read error, since a much larger clone is one nucleotide away. The V and J genes are TRBV14 and TRBJ2-1, with D tentatively TRBD1 (5 bases). Trimming removed 6 bases from V and 10 bases from J, with 13 bases in between. Germline lookup yields CDR1 SGHDN and CDR2 FVKESK. The CDR3 has 12 residues. In DNA, the CDR3 is TGTGCCAGCAGATACCAGGGTGTAGAGCAGTTCTTC. Its translation: CASRYQGVEQFF.

In this sample, this clonotype turned up a few times. CDR3 in amino acids: CASSFRQGARSNQPQHF. In DNA form, the CDR3 reads TGTGCCAGCAGCTTTCGACAGGGGGCGCGGTCGAATCAGCCCCAGCATTTT. The chain employs TRBV7-8 and TRBJ1-5; 10 nucleotides agree with TRBD1. V shed 3 bases and J 4 bases; nucleotides not matched to a gene: 9. CDR1 SGHVS and CDR2 FQNEAQ come from the germline V gene. The CDR3 loop spans 17 amino acids.

About this clonotype itself: Given a much more abundant clone one base away, this may be a read error. The chain carries TRBV5-4 and TRBJ1-2, with unresolved D. The CDR3 loop spans 13 amino acids. Germline lookup yields CDR1 SGHNT and CDR2 YYREEE (reference sequence). Here the CDR3 reads CASSLEFIYGHTF. The CDR3 coding sequence is TGTGCCAGCAGCTTGGAGTTCATCTATGGCCACACCTTC.

The V and J genes are TRBV2 and TRBJ2-7; 9 nucleotides line up with TRBD2. CDR1 and CDR2 from the germline V gene are SNHLY and FYNNEI. The CDR3 has 15 residues. V shed 7 bases and J 4 bases; nucleotides not matched to a gene: 11. In DNA, the CDR3 is TGTGCCAGCATGGGGCGGCTAGCGGGGATTTACGAGCAGTACTTC. This gives the protein CASMGRLAGIYEQYF.

By proportion, this clonotype is large. The chain links TRBV3-1 to TRBJ2-5; 7 positions match TRBD2. CDR1 is LGHDT, CDR2 YNNKEL, per germline (reference sequence). The CDR3 is 17 residues long. V gave up 3 bases and J gave up 0 bases; unmatched junction bases: 10. CDR3 DNA: TGTGCCAGCAGCCACCGGACGAGTAGCGGGTACCAAGAGACCCAGTACTTC. Protein: CASSHRTSSGYQETQYF.